This TCR beta chain appears in the sequencing data of a study of tissue T cells after allogeneic stem cell transplantation. The study, taken as a whole, reports: Within patients, tissue anatomy strongly shaped TCR repertoire composition.

By sample share, this clone is medium-sized. Antigen unknown. Gene names and germline refer to mouse. The read halts 1 residue ahead of the CDR3 end, with the missing end drawn from the germline J gene. Noted time point: mouse harvest day 14 after allogeneic transplant. Mouse grafts combined 10^7 T-cell-depleted bone marrow cells with 10^6 splenic CD5+ T cells. Tissues came from B6→BALB/c major-mismatch GVHD mice at day 7 or 14. Libraries were prepared by immunoSEQ multiplex PCR; TCRdb keeps only in-frame clonotypes and omits some of them. Of about 9,000 clones in the sample, 35% to 40% were seen once. Germline values: CDR1 KGHTA, CDR2 FQNQQP. This CDR3 contains 13 residues.

This chain joins TRBV23 and TRBJ2-4; the D segment call TRBD2 is taken from the table without a DNA check. The sample was skin. This receptor was taken from a female BALB/c mouse given C57BL/6 T cells with graft-versus-host disease after an allogeneic hematopoietic cell transplant. This CDR3 is CSSSLGGQNTLYF. The sequenced part of the CDR3 DNA is TGCTCCAGCAGTCTTGGGGGTCAAAACACCTTGTAC.